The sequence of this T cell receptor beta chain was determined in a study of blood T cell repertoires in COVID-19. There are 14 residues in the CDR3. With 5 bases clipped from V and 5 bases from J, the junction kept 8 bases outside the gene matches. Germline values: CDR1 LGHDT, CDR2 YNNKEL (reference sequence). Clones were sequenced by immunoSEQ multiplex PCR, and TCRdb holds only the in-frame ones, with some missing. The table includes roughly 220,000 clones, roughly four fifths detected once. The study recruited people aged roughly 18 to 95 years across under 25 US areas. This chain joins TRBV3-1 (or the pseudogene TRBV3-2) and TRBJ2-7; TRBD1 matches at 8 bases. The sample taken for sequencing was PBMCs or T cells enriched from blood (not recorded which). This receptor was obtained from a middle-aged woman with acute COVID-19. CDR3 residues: CASSSLRQGHEQYF. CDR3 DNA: TGTGCCAGCAGCTCACTAAGACAGGGGCACGAGCAGTACTTC.